What follows describes a single T cell receptor beta chain. What it recognizes is unknown. This sample is part of a study of OX40 agonist ivuxolimab in advanced cancers. Study background: Two patients with cutaneous melanoma and one with hepatocellular carcinoma, three in total, showed partial responses.

The CDR3 sequence is 13 residues long. Trimming removed 1 base from V and 7 bases from J, with 8 bases in between. From germline, CDR1 is LGHNA and CDR2 YSLEER. Regarding the study as a whole: Both blood CD4+ and CD8+ T cells showed clonal growth by week 6 at 0.1 to 3.0 mg/kg.

Repertoires were generated with immunoSEQ multiplex PCR, while TCRdb's copy carries only in-frame clones and drops some. The sample carries some 22,000 clones, roughly 79% recorded once. The TCR originated in an adult with an advanced solid tumor such as melanoma, head and neck, liver or kidney cancer. This sequence joins TRBV4-3 and TRBJ1-5, with D possibly TRBD1 on 6 matching bases. The sample in question was CD4+ or CD8+ T cells sorted from blood, obtained in a trial of the OX40 agonist ivuxolimab. The CDR3 reads CASSQGQGQPQHF. The DNA of the CDR3 is TGCGCCAGCAGCCAAGGCCAGGGGCAGCCCCAGCATTTT.